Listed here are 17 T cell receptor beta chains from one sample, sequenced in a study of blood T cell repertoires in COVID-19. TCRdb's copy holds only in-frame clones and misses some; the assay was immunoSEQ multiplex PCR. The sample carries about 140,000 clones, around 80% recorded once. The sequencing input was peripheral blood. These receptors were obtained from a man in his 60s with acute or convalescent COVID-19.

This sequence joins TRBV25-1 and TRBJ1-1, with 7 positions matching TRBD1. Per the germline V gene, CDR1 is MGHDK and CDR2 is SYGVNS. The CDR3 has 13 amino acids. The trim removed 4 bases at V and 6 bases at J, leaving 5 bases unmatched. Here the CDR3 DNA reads TGTGCCAGCAGTGGACAGGGCGACGCTGAAGCTTTCTTT. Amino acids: CASSGQGDAEAFF.

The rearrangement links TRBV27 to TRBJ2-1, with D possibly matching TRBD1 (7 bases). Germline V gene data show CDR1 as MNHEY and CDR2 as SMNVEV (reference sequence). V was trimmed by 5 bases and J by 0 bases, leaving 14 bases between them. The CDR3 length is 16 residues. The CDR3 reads CASSASGGSSYNEQFF. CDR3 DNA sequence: TGTGCCAGCAGTGCCTCAGGGGGGAGCTCCTACAATGAGCAGTTCTTC.

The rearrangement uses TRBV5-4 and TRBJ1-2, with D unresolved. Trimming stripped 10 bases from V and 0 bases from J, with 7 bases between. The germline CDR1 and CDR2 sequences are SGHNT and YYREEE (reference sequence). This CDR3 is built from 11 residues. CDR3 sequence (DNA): TGTGCCTGGCAGACTAACTATGGCTACACCTTC. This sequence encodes CAWQTNYGYTF.

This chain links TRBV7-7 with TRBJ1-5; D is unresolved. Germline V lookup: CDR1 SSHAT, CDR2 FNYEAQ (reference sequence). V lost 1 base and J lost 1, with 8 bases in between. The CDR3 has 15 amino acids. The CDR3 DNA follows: TGTGCCAGCAGCTTAGGACTCACAAGCAATCAGCCCCAGCATTTT. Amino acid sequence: CASSLGLTSNQPQHF.

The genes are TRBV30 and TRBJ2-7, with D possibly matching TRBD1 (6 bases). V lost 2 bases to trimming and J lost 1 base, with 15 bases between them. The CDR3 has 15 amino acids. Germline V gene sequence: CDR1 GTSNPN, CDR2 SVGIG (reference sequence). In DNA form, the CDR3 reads TGTGCCTGGAGTAGCGGCAGGGGCAGGTCCTACGAGCAGTACTTC. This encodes CAWSSGRGRSYEQYF. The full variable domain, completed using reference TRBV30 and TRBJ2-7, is SQTIHQWPATLVQPVGSPLSLECTVEGTSNPNLYWYRQAAGRGLQLLFYSVGIGQISSEVPQNLSASRPQDRQFILSSKKLLLSDSGFYLCAWSSGRGRSYEQYFGPGTRLTVT.

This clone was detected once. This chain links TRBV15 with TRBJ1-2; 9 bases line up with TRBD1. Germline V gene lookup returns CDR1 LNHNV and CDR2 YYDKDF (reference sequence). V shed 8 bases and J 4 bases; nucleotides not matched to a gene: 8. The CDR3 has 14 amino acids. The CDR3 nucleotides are TGTGCCACCTCAAACAGGGGGCGCAGCTATGGCTACACCTTC. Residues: CATSNRGRSYGYTF.

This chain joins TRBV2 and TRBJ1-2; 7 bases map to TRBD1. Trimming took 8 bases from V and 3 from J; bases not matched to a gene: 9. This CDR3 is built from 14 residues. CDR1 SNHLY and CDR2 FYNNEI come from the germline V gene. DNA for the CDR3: TGTGCCAGCCCTAGGAACAGGGGAGACTATGGCTACACCTTC. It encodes CASPRNRGDYGYTF.

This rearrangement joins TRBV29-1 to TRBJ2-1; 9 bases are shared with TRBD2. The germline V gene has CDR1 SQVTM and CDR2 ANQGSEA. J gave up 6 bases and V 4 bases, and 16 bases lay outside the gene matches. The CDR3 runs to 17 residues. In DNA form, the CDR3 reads TGCAGCGTTGGGGTGGGGTGGGGGACTAGCCCTTCCAATGAGCAGTTCTTC. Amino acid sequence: CSVGVGWGTSPSNEQFF.

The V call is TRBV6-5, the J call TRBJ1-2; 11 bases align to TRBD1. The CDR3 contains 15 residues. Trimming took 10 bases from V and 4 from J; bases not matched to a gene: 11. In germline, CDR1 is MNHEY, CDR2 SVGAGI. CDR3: CAIRRTGGIGYGYTF. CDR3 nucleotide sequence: TGTGCCATCAGACGGACAGGGGGCATCGGCTATGGCTACACCTTC.

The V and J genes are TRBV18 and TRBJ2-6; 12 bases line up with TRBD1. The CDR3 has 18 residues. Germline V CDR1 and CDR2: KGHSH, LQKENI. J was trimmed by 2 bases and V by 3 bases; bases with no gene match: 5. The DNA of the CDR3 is TGTGCCAGCTCACCGGGGACAGGGGGCCCCCCTGGGGCCAACGTCCTGACTTTC. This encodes CASSPGTGGPPGANVLTF.

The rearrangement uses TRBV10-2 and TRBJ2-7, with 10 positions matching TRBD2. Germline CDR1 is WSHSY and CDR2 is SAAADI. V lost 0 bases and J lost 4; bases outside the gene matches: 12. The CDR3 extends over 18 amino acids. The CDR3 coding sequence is TGCGCCAGCAGTGAGTCGTATTCCCTAGCGGGAGAAACGTACGAGCAGTACTTC. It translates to CASSESYSLAGETYEQYF.

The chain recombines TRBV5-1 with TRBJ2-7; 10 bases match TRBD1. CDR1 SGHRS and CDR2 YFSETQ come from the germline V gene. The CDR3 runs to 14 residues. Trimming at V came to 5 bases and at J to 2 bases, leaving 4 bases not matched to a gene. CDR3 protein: CASRTGTGAYEQYF. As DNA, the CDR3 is TGCGCCAGCAGAACCGGGACAGGGGCCTACGAGCAGTACTTC. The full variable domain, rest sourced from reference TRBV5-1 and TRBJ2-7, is KAGVTQTPRYLIKTRGQQVTLSCSPISGHRSVSWYQQTPGQGLQFLFEYFSETQRNKGNFPGRFSGRQFSNSRSEMNVSTLELGDSALYLCASRTGTGAYEQYFGPGTRLTVT.

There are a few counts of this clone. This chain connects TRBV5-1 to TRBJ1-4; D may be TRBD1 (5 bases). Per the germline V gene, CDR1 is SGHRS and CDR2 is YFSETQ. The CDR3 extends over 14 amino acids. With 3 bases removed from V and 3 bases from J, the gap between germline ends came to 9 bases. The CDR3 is CASSSQGANEKLFF. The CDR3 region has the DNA TGCGCCAGCAGCTCCCAGGGTGCTAATGAAAAACTGTTTTTT.

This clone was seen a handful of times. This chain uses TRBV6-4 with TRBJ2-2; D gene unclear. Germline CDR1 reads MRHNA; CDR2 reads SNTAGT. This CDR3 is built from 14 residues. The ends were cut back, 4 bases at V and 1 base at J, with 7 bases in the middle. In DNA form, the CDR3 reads TGTGCCAGCAGTGCTGCGTGGAACACCGGGGAGCTGTTTTTT. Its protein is CASSAAWNTGELFF.

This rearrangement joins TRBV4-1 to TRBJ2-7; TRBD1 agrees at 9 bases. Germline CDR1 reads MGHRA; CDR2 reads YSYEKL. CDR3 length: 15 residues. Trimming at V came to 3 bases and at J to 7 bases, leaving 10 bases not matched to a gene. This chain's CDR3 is CASSHPTGGSREQYF. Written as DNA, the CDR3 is TGCGCCAGCAGCCACCCGACAGGGGGATCAAGGGAGCAGTACTTC.

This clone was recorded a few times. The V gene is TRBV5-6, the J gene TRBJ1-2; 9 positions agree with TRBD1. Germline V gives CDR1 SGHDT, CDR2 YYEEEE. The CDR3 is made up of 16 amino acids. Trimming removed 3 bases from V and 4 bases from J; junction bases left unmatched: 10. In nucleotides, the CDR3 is TGTGCCAGCAGCTCTACAGGGGGCGTTCTTTCCTATGGCTACACCTTC. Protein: CASSSTGGVLSYGYTF.

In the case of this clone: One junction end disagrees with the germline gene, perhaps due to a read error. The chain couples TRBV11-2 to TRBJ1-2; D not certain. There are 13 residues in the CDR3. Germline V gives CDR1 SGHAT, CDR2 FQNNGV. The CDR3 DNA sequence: TGTGCCAGCAGCCTAGAGAGGGTCGGGGGCTACACCTTC. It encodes CASSLERVGGYTF.